Listed here are 7 T cell receptor beta chains from one sample, sequenced in a study of T cells after yellow fever vaccination. One entry per CDR3 protein results from TCRdb running MiXCR on the 5' RACE reads. The sample includes approximately 580,000 distinct CDR3 sequences, about 17% of them seen just once. Sequencing used PBMCs, obtained 5 to 6 days after the first yellow fever vaccination. The source is a man aged 18 to 29 who received the YFV17D yellow fever vaccine.

This clonotype was seen ten or more times. The chain joins TRBV4-1 to TRBJ1-6, with D perhaps TRBD1 (5 bases). The CDR3 is 17 residues long. Germline CDR1 and CDR2: MGHRA and YSYEKL. The V gene lost 4 bases and the J gene lost 5 bases, with 18 bases spanning the gap. The CDR3 reads CASSPGLRGPHNSPLHF. Here the CDR3 DNA reads TGCGCCAGCAGCCCGGGCCTGAGGGGACCGCATAATTCACCCCTCCACTTT.

V gene TRBV6-5 combines with J gene TRBJ1-5; tentatively, D is TRBD1 (5 bases). V gave up 4 bases and J gave up 5 bases, with 12 bases separating them. The germline gives CDR1 MNHEY, CDR2 SVGAGI. The CDR3 runs 14 residues. The CDR3, as DNA: TGTGCCAGCAGTTGGCAGGGCTATGATCAGCCCCAGCATTTT. It specifies CASSWQGYDQPQHF.

The gene calls are TRBV5-1 and TRBJ1-3, with D unresolved. The CDR3 totals 13 residues. Trimming removed 2 bases at V and 4 bases at J, with 7 bases between. The germline V gene has CDR1 SGHRS and CDR2 YFSETQ. The CDR3 here is CASSFNTGNTIYF. The DNA of the CDR3 is TGCGCCAGCAGCTTTAATACGGGAAACACCATATATTTT.

Note on this clonotype: This could be a read error, since a much larger clone is one nucleotide away. The chain is built from TRBV7-7 and TRBJ2-7; no clear D gene. The V end was cut by 3 bases, the J end by 2 bases, with 14 bases between. Germline CDR1 is SSHAT and CDR2 is FNYEAQ (reference sequence). The CDR3 is 15 amino acids. The CDR3 region has the DNA TGTGCCAGCAGCTTTGGCCCCGTGAGGACCTACGAGCAGTACTTC. Amino acids: CASSFGPVRTYEQYF.

This chain uses TRBV18 with TRBJ2-1; the D is unclear. There are 15 residues in the CDR3. Germline CDR1 KGHSH, CDR2 LQKENI. Trimming took off 2 bases at V and 7 bases at J, with 15 bases between the two ends. The CDR3 DNA sequence: TGTGCCAGCTCACCATTCGACTCCACCTGGAATGAGCAGTTCTTC. It yields the protein CASSPFDSTWNEQFF.

This clonotype was observed a few times. This chain joins TRBV6-2 or TRBV6-3 and TRBJ1-5, with D tentatively TRBD1 (5 bases). Looked up from germline, CDR1 is MNHEY and CDR2 is SVGEGT. The V gene lost 6 bases and the J gene lost 6 bases, with 9 bases spanning the gap. The CDR3 extends over 12 amino acids. CDR3 DNA: TGTGCCAGCAGAGCAGGGAGTCAGCCCCAGCATTTT. This sequence encodes CASRAGSQPQHF.

The genes are TRBV5-4 and TRBJ2-5; 12 bases are a match to TRBD2. This CDR3 has 16 amino acids. Germline V lookup: CDR1 SGHNT, CDR2 YYREEE (reference sequence). Trimming removed 4 bases from V and 2 bases from J; junction bases left unmatched: 6. The CDR3 sequence: CASSRGLAGTQETQYF. CDR3 coding DNA: TGTGCCAGCAGCCGAGGACTAGCGGGAACGCAAGAGACCCAGTACTTC.